The 25 T cell receptor beta chains listed next were all sequenced from one sample in a study of blood T cell repertoires in COVID-19. Sequencing used immunoSEQ multiplex PCR; TCRdb keeps in-frame clones, though not all of them. This sample has 120,000 to 150,000 clones; more than 75% occur once, and the top ten carry less than 4.5%. Sequencing input: peripheral blood. These receptors were collected from a woman of 80 years or more with acute or convalescent COVID-19.

The genes are TRBV6-5 and TRBJ1-5; the D is unclear. The CDR3 has 13 residues. V was clipped by 9 bases and J by 3 bases, with 12 bases between them. Germline lookup yields CDR1 MNHEY and CDR2 SVGAGI. The CDR3 reads CASQVRVNQPQHF. In nucleotides, the CDR3 is TGTGCCAGTCAAGTTCGAGTCAATCAGCCCCAGCATTTT.

CDR3 in DNA: TGTGCCAGCAGTTTAGGCGTAGGGGACAGTTACATGAACACTGAAGCTTTCTTT. It is translated as CASSLGVGDSYMNTEAFF. The gene calls are TRBV27 and TRBJ1-1; TRBD1 matches at 7 bases. V lost 2 bases and J lost 0; bases outside the gene matches: 12. This CDR3 is 18 amino acids long. Germline lookup yields CDR1 MNHEY and CDR2 SMNVEV (reference sequence).

The V call is TRBV18, the J call TRBJ1-1, with D perhaps matching TRBD1 (6 bases). CDR1 KGHSH and CDR2 LQKENI come from the germline V gene. The V and J ends lost 3 bases and 7 bases respectively, with 12 bases between them. The CDR3 loop spans 13 amino acids. The CDR3 loop is CASSPVGRGEAFF. CDR3 nucleotide sequence: TGTGCCAGCTCACCCGTGGGCAGGGGTGAAGCTTTCTTT.

The chain has TRBV6-6 and TRBJ2-1; 10 bases are shared with TRBD1. The CDR3 loop spans 14 amino acids. V gave up 5 bases and J gave up 6 bases; unmatched junction bases: 4. Germline assignment: CDR1 MNHNY and CDR2 SVGAGI (reference sequence). The CDR3 nucleotides read TGTGCCAGCAGTCCCCGGACAGGGGGCAATGAGCAGTTCTTC. This translates into CASSPRTGGNEQFF.

The chain joins TRBV6-1 to TRBJ1-2, with D possibly being TRBD1 (5 bases). V lost 3 bases, J lost 6 bases, and 8 bases lay in between. The CDR3 covers 12 residues. Germline CDR1 reads MNHNS; CDR2 reads SASEGT. The CDR3 DNA reads TGTGCCAGCAGTGAGGTAGGGGATGGCTACACCTTC. Translated, it gives CASSEVGDGYTF.

V is TRBV7-9 and J is TRBJ1-3, with TRBD1 matching 7 bases. The germline V gene has CDR1 SEHNR and CDR2 FQNEAQ (reference sequence). The CDR3 totals 13 residues. V dropped 5 bases and J dropped 12; count of bases not matched to a gene: 10. The CDR3, as DNA: TGTGCCAGCAGCCTCCGGACAGGCCCGAACATATATTTT. As protein: CASSLRTGPNIYF.

The rearrangement uses TRBV4-1 and TRBJ2-7, with 7 bases identical to TRBD2. This CDR3 has 15 amino acids. Unmatched junction bases numbered 8, after V lost 0 bases and J lost 6 bases. CDR1 and CDR2 from the germline V gene are MGHRA and YSYEKL. CDR3 DNA sequence: TGCGCCAGCAGCCAAGATCGACTAGCTTCTTTCGAGCAGTACTTC. Translated, it gives CASSQDRLASFEQYF.

This chain links TRBV28 with TRBJ1-5; TRBD1 agrees at 10 bases. V lost 6 bases, J lost 6 bases, and 8 bases stayed unmatched. This CDR3 has 15 residues. Per the germline V gene, CDR1 is MDHEN and CDR2 is SYDVKM. The CDR3: CASSRGQGLPQPQHF. The DNA for the CDR3 is TGTGCCAGCAGCAGGGGACAGGGGTTGCCTCAGCCCCAGCATTTT.

This clone was detected only once. This chain uses TRBV28 with TRBJ2-1; 8 bases map to TRBD2. From germline, CDR1 is MDHEN and CDR2 SYDVKM. Germline trimming cut 3 bases from V and 5 bases from J; bases unmatched to any gene: 6. This CDR3 has 15 residues. CDR3 amino acids: CASSFLGTRDNEQFF. DNA for the CDR3: TGTGCCAGCAGTTTCTTAGGGACTAGGGACAATGAGCAGTTCTTC.

This clone was found a few times. The chain links TRBV28 to TRBJ1-2; the D is unclear. Trimming stripped 3 bases from V and 0 bases from J, with 11 bases between. The germline V gene encodes CDR1 MDHEN and CDR2 SYDVKM. The CDR3 length is 15 residues. CDR3 DNA: TGTGCCAGCAGTTTCTGGCGGGGTCCTAACTATGGCTACACCTTC. Amino acid sequence: CASSFWRGPNYGYTF.

The CDR3 region is CSVDTAVGTSGTPPFYEQYF. The CDR3 DNA sequence: TGCAGCGTTGACACGGCAGTTGGGACTAGCGGGACCCCCCCTTTCTACGAGCAGTACTTC. V usage is TRBV29-1 and J usage is TRBJ2-7; TRBD2 matches 13 bases. With V trimmed by 3 bases and J by 3 bases, 20 bases remained unmatched. From germline, CDR1 is SQVTM and CDR2 ANQGSEA. This CDR3 spans 20 amino acids.

The V gene is TRBV4-2, the J gene TRBJ2-5; 9 positions agree with TRBD2. Trimming took 3 bases from V and 9 from J; bases not matched to a gene: 17. The CDR3 extends over 17 amino acids. Germline CDR1 is LGHNA and CDR2 is YNFKEQ. The CDR3 DNA follows: TGTGCCAGCAGCCAGGGCCAGGGTAGCGGGAGTGGGTATCCCCAGTACTTC. As protein: CASSQGQGSGSGYPQYF.

The chain carries TRBV6-5 and TRBJ1-3; TRBD1 matches 7 bases. The CDR3 is 14 residues long. J lost 0 bases, V lost 9 bases, and 5 bases had no gene match. Germline V lookup: CDR1 MNHEY, CDR2 SVGAGI. This chain's CDR3 is CASTTGDSGNTIYF. In nucleotides, the CDR3 is TGTGCCAGTACTACAGGGGACTCTGGAAACACCATATATTTT.

This chain joins TRBV18 and TRBJ2-5; TRBD2 matches 11 bases. Germline CDR1 reads KGHSH; CDR2 reads LQKENI. J gave up 9 bases and V 1 base, and 7 bases lay outside the gene matches. CDR3 length equals 15 residues. The CDR3, as DNA: TGTGCCAGCTCACCACGAATAGCGGGGGGGCTGCCCCAGTACTTC. Translating it yields CASSPRIAGGLPQYF.

The chain uses TRBV5-4 and TRBJ1-1; the D is unclear. The CDR3 extends over 15 amino acids. V was trimmed by 3 bases and J by 3 bases, leaving 15 bases between them. Germline V gene sequence: CDR1 SGHNT, CDR2 YYREEE (reference sequence). CDR3 residues: CASSSFGGSYTEAFF. The CDR3 DNA is TGTGCCAGCAGCTCGTTCGGAGGGTCCTACACTGAAGCTTTCTTT. Looking up the rest from reference TRBV5-4 and TRBJ1-1 gives the full variable domain: ETGVTQSPTHLIKTRGQQVTLRCSSQSGHNTVSWYQQALGQGPQFIFQYYREEENGRGNFPPRFSGLQFPNYSSELNVNALELDDSALYLCASSSFGGSYTEAFFGQGTRLTVV.

Only a few counts were recorded for this clone. The rearrangement links TRBV23-1 to TRBJ2-5, with a weak D call TRBD1 (7 bases). TRBV23-1 is identified as an open reading frame with a role that is uncertain. V gave up 6 bases and J gave up 5 bases, with 22 bases separating them. The CDR3 totals 16 residues. CDR3 coding DNA: TGCGCCAGCAGGCAAAAGAGACAGGGAGGATGGGAGACCCAGTACTTC. It encodes CASRQKRQGGWETQYF.

The rearrangement uses TRBV24-1 and TRBJ2-1; TRBD2 agrees at 8 bases. CDR1 is KGHDR, CDR2 SFDVKD, per germline. Trimming at V came to 9 bases and at J to 8 bases, leaving 14 bases not matched to a gene. The CDR3 is 15 amino acids. The CDR3 loop is CATAKRLARYDEQFF. Written as DNA, the CDR3 is TGTGCCACCGCGAAAAGACTAGCGAGGTATGATGAGCAGTTCTTC.

This chain links TRBV7-8 with TRBJ2-2, with a weak D call TRBD2 (6 bases). Deletions cut 3 bases from V and 2 bases from J, with 22 bases between. Germline V CDR1 and CDR2: SGHVS, FQNEAQ. The CDR3 totals 19 residues. CDR3 bases: TGTGCCAGCAGCTTTTTATATGCATGGCGGGGTGGAAACACCGGGGAGCTGTTTTTT. Protein product: CASSFLYAWRGGNTGELFF.

The V and J genes are TRBV7-8 and TRBJ2-6; 10 bases line up with TRBD1. After removal of 1 base from V and 0 bases from J, the junction contained 9 bases not matched to a gene. The germline CDR1 and CDR2 sequences are SGHVS and FQNEAQ. This CDR3 has 20 amino acids. CDR3 loop: CASSLDPGQGLISGANVLTF. DNA of the CDR3: TGTGCCAGCAGCTTAGACCCGGGACAGGGGCTTATCTCTGGGGCCAACGTCCTGACTTTC.

This rearrangement joins TRBV7-2 to TRBJ1-5, with TRBD1 identical over 8 bases. V was pared by 5 bases and J by 2 bases, with 8 bases of the junction left unmatched. CDR1 and CDR2 (germline): SGHTA, FQGNSA. The CDR3 runs 16 residues. CDR3 protein: CASSPGTGAGNQPQHF. CDR3 DNA: TGTGCCAGCAGCCCGGGGACAGGCGCCGGCAATCAGCCCCAGCATTTT.

This chain uses TRBV4-2 with TRBJ1-2; D may be TRBD1 (5 bases). Trimming pared 0 bases from V and 4 bases from J, leaving 6 bases between. Germline V gives CDR1 LGHNA, CDR2 YNFKEQ. The CDR3 has 13 residues. Here the CDR3 DNA reads TGTGCCAGCAGCCAAGACGGGGGCTATGGCTACACCTTC. Translated: CASSQDGGYGYTF.

This chain links TRBV7-6 with TRBJ1-1; D ambiguous. The CDR3 is 13 amino acids. The ends were cut back, 3 bases at V and 1 base at J, with 6 bases in the middle. Germline V gives CDR1 SGHVS, CDR2 FNYEAQ. In DNA, the CDR3 is TGTGCCAGCAGCTTCTCAGGGAACACTGAAGCTTTCTTT. Its protein is CASSFSGNTEAFF.

The chain uses TRBV12-3 or TRBV12-4 and TRBJ1-6; 7 positions agree with TRBD1. The CDR3 is 13 amino acids. V dropped 7 bases and J dropped 6; count of bases not matched to a gene: 3. The CDR3: CASTYRGNSPLHF. For the CDR3, the DNA is TGTGCCAGCACATACAGGGGTAATTCACCCCTCCACTTT.

V gene TRBV7-9 combines with J gene TRBJ1-2, with D unclear. This CDR3 has 12 amino acids. The germline CDR1 and CDR2 sequences are SEHNR and FQNEAQ (reference sequence). V lost 1 base to trimming and J lost 8 bases, with 8 bases between them. The CDR3 region has the DNA TGTGCCAGCAGCTTAGATCGGAGAGGCTACACCTTC. Amino acids: CASSLDRRGYTF.

This clone was counted between two and nine times. This chain links TRBV13 with TRBJ1-2; D is unclear. The CDR3 is 16 residues long. Between the trimmed V and J ends, which lost 0 bases and 8 bases, there was a span of 19 bases. Germline values: CDR1 PRHDT, CDR2 FYEKMQ (reference sequence). The CDR3 bases are TGTGCCAGCAGCTTAGGGTACCGGAGTACTTTGGAGGGCTACACCTTC. It is translated as CASSLGYRSTLEGYTF.